The 30 T cell receptor beta chains below all came from one sample that was sequenced in a study of T cell responses to AZD1222 COVID-19 vaccine. Profiling relied on immunoSEQ multiplex PCR, and the TCRdb table lists in-frame clones only, not all of them. The sample shows approximately 150,000 clones, roughly 89% of them seen only once. The starting material was peripheral blood, obtained on day 0 of AZD1222 vaccination. The receptor source for this set is an adult in good health.

The gene calls are TRBV27 and TRBJ2-1, with TRBD2 matching 9 bases. Germline lookup yields CDR1 MNHEY and CDR2 SMNVEV (reference sequence). This CDR3 has 15 residues. V lost 6 bases and J lost 7; bases outside the gene matches: 10. CDR3 amino acids: CASSLRAGGLNEQFF. The CDR3 nucleotides are TGTGCCAGCAGCCTCCGAGCGGGGGGCCTAAATGAGCAGTTCTTC.

This clone has only one observation. This chain connects TRBV1 to TRBJ2-1; the D segment call TRBD2 is taken from the table without a DNA check. TRBV1 is marked as a pseudogene. There are 17 residues in the CDR3. CDR3 sequence reads: CTSSQDGLAGVYNEQFF. The CDR3 DNA sequence: TGCACCAGCAGCCAAGATGGGCTAGCGGGAGTCTACAATGAGCAGTTCTTC.

The chain employs TRBV11-3 and TRBJ2-1; 9 bases map to TRBD2. The V segment lost 4 bases and the J segment 7 bases; nucleotides outside the gene matches: 5. From germline, CDR1 is SGHNT and CDR2 YENEEA. CDR3 length equals 14 residues. The DNA of the CDR3 is TGTGCCAGCAGCTCAGCGGGAGGCCCAAATGAGCAGTTCTTC. It codes for CASSSAGGPNEQFF.

The chain couples TRBV6-5 to TRBJ2-2; weak D call: TRBD1 (5 bases). Between the trimmed V and J ends, which lost 0 bases and 2 bases, there was a span of 10 bases. The CDR3 runs to 16 residues. Germline V lookup: CDR1 MNHEY, CDR2 SVGAGI. This CDR3 is CASSYSRQINTGELFF. In DNA, the CDR3 is TGTGCCAGCAGTTACTCGAGACAGATAAACACCGGGGAGCTGTTTTTT.

The chain employs TRBV19 and TRBJ2-1, with 7 bases lining up with TRBD2. Unmatched junction bases numbered 10, after V lost 5 bases and J lost 3 bases. CDR1 is LNHDA and CDR2 is SQIVND in the germline V gene (reference sequence). CDR3 length: 16 residues. This CDR3 is CASSQTAGFGYNEQFF. For the CDR3, the DNA is TGTGCCAGTAGTCAGACAGCGGGATTCGGCTACAATGAGCAGTTCTTC.

The chain joins TRBV2 to TRBJ1-2; D uncertain. Trimming removed 3 bases at V and 2 bases at J, with 4 bases between. Germline CDR1 reads SNHLY; CDR2 reads FYNNEI. This CDR3 has 12 amino acids. This CDR3 is CASSDSNYGYTF. CDR3 sequence (DNA): TGTGCCAGCAGTGACAGCAACTATGGCTACACCTTC.

This clone was detected once. The CDR3 DNA is TGTGCCAGCAGCTTAAGGGGGAGGGACCGCTCCTACAATGAGCAGTTCTTC. Protein product: CASSLRGRDRSYNEQFF. V gene TRBV11-2 combines with J gene TRBJ2-1; perhaps TRBD2 as D (7 bases). Trimming stripped 2 bases from V and 0 bases from J, with 14 bases between. Germline-derived CDR1 and CDR2 are SGHAT and FQNNGV. The CDR3 spans 17 residues.

The CDR3 loop is CASSGTAANYGYTF. CDR3 DNA sequence: TGCGCCAGCAGTGGGACGGCAGCTAACTATGGCTACACCTTC. V and J are TRBV10-2 and TRBJ1-2, with D unresolved. Trimming stripped 4 bases from V and 0 bases from J, with 9 bases between. There are 14 residues in the CDR3. Germline CDR1 reads WSHSY; CDR2 reads SAAADI.

The V gene is TRBV7-3, the J gene TRBJ1-1; 9 nucleotides align to TRBD1. With 3 bases clipped from V and 5 bases from J, the junction kept 4 bases outside the gene matches. The CDR3 totals 14 residues. The V gene's germline CDR1 is SGHTA and CDR2 FQGTGA. The chain's CDR3 is CASSFGTGSTEAFF. The CDR3, as DNA: TGTGCCAGCAGCTTCGGGACAGGGTCAACTGAAGCTTTCTTT.

The chain has TRBV30 and TRBJ1-1, with D possibly TRBD1 on 6 matching bases. CDR3 size: 15 residues. Trimming stripped 2 bases from V and 1 base from J, with 14 bases between. CDR1 GTSNPN and CDR2 SVGIG come from the germline V gene (reference sequence). Here the CDR3 DNA reads TGTGCCTGGAGTACGGACAGAGGCTCGAACACTGAAGCTTTCTTT. This gives the protein CAWSTDRGSNTEAFF.

The chain recombines TRBV30 with TRBJ1-5; D is uncertain. The CDR3 consists of 13 residues. Germline lookup yields CDR1 GTSNPN and CDR2 SVGIG (reference sequence). Trimming shortened V by 4 bases and J by 3 bases, and 10 bases separated the two germline ends. The CDR3 spells CAWTGGFNQPQHF. The CDR3 DNA follows: TGTGCCTGGACGGGCGGTTTCAATCAGCCCCAGCATTTT.

The chain recombines TRBV10-3 with TRBJ1-1; D may be TRBD1 (6 bases). Trimming cost V 6 bases and J 3 bases, with 11 bases left between them. The germline V gene has CDR1 ENHRY and CDR2 SYGVKD. This CDR3 spans 13 amino acids. CDR3 nucleotide sequence: TGTGCCATCAGGGCCAGGGGTGACACTGAAGCTTTCTTT. Residues: CAIRARGDTEAFF.

J is TRBJ2-7 and V is TRBV27; D remains ambiguous. The CDR3 spans 14 residues. Per germline, CDR1 MNHEY and CDR2 SMNVEV (reference sequence). The V end was cut by 5 bases, the J end by 3 bases, with 14 bases between. CDR3 DNA: TGTGCCAGCAGTCCGCGGCAGGCTAGCTACGAGCAGTACTTC. Protein sequence: CASSPRQASYEQYF.

The V call is TRBV4-3, the J call TRBJ1-1, with D possibly matching TRBD1 (6 bases). Trimming took off 0 bases at V and 11 bases at J, with 19 bases between the two ends. This CDR3 has 15 residues. Germline lookup yields CDR1 LGHNA and CDR2 YSLEER. The CDR3 bases are TGCGCCAGCAGCCAAGATCGGGGGCAGACAGGCGACGCTTTCTTT. This translates into CASSQDRGQTGDAFF.

V gene TRBV7-9 combines with J gene TRBJ1-6; maybe TRBD1 (5 bases). Per germline, CDR1 SEHNR and CDR2 FQNEAQ (reference sequence). This CDR3 comprises 15 residues. Between the trimmed V and J ends, which lost 1 base and 5 bases, there was a span of 9 bases. Written as DNA, the CDR3 is TGTGCCAGCAGCTTAGGGCAGGGCGATAATTCACCCCTCCACTTT. Amino acids: CASSLGQGDNSPLHF. Full variable domain (rest looked up from reference TRBV7-9 and TRBJ1-6): DTGVSQNPRHKITKRGQNVTFRCDPISEHNRLYWYRQTLGQGPEFLTYFQNEAQLEKSRLLSDRFSAERPKGSFSTLEIQRTEQGDSAMYLCASSLGQGDNSPLHFGNGTRLTVT.

This rearrangement joins TRBV12-3 or TRBV12-4 to TRBJ1-1, with D perhaps matching TRBD1 (6 bases). The germline V and J ends were trimmed by 3 bases and 5 bases, with 10 bases remaining between them. CDR3 length: 13 residues. The DNA of the CDR3 is TGTGCCAGCAGTTTGTATCAGGGGACTGAAGCTTTCTTT. Translated: CASSLYQGTEAFF.

The chain links TRBV21-1 to TRBJ1-1; TRBD1, the table's D call, lacks a check against the DNA. TRBV21-1 is a pseudogene segment. This CDR3 is built from 13 residues. The CDR3 sequence: CASSKGQRTEAFF. The CDR3 DNA sequence: TGTGCCAGCAGCAAGGGACAACGCACTGAAGCTTTCTTT.

This sequence joins TRBV2 and TRBJ2-1; 8 positions match TRBD1. Germline loops: CDR1 SNHLY, CDR2 FYNNEI. The CDR3 has 17 amino acids. Trimming cost V 4 bases and J 7 bases; bases outside gene matches: 15. DNA for the CDR3: TGTGCCAGCAGTGGTCCCGGGACAGGTTCAAGCGGGAATGAGCAGTTCTTC. Translation: CASSGPGTGSSGNEQFF.

The chain combines TRBV6-5 with TRBJ2-6; D remains ambiguous. V was trimmed by 10 bases and J by 0 bases, leaving 7 bases between them. Germline V gene sequence: CDR1 MNHEY, CDR2 SVGAGI. The CDR3 totals 13 residues. CDR3 region: CAIRPSGANVLTF. Here the CDR3 DNA reads TGTGCCATCCGCCCCTCTGGGGCCAACGTCCTGACTTTC.

This chain links TRBV7-9 with TRBJ1-1; 9 positions match TRBD1. Trimming took 3 bases from V and 5 from J; bases not matched to a gene: 10. Germline lookup yields CDR1 SEHNR and CDR2 FQNEAQ (reference sequence). The CDR3 has 16 amino acids. CDR3 region: CASSFLQGAVETEAFF. The CDR3 DNA reads as TGTGCCAGCAGCTTTTTACAGGGGGCGGTGGAGACTGAAGCTTTCTTT.

This sequence joins TRBV7-9 and TRBJ1-1; TRBD1 matches 8 bases. J gave up 4 bases and V 3 bases, and 7 bases lay outside the gene matches. Germline CDR1 reads SEHNR; CDR2 reads FQNEAQ (reference sequence). The CDR3 is 15 residues long. The CDR3 bases are TGTGCCAGCAGCTTGCAAACAGGGGGAATCACTGAAGCTTTCTTT. Translation: CASSLQTGGITEAFF.

The rearrangement uses TRBV6-5 and TRBJ2-3; D possibly corresponds to TRBD1 (6 bases). Germline CDR1 is MNHEY and CDR2 is SVGAGI. With 6 bases removed from V and 3 bases from J, the gap between germline ends came to 16 bases. The CDR3 runs 15 residues. The DNA of the CDR3 is TGTGCCAGCAGGCAGGTAGGGGGTTGGACAGATACGCAGTATTTT. Protein product: CASRQVGGWTDTQYF.

The gene calls are TRBV4-1 and TRBJ2-7; TRBD1 is a possible D gene (5 bases). The germline V gene encodes CDR1 MGHRA and CDR2 YSYEKL. V lost 0 bases and J 1 base, leaving 10 bases between the germline ends. This CDR3 comprises 15 residues. The CDR3 sequence is CASSQDQGSSYEQYF. In DNA, the CDR3 is TGCGCCAGCAGCCAAGATCAGGGAAGTTCCTACGAGCAGTACTTC.

J is TRBJ1-2 and V is TRBV9; 8 positions match TRBD1. Germline CDR1 reads SGDLS; CDR2 reads YYNGEE. This CDR3 region has 15 residues. V was pared by 4 bases and J by 8 bases, with 13 bases of the junction left unmatched. The CDR3 DNA reads as TGTGCCAGCAGCCCCCATGGCAGGGGGCCAGAGGGCTACACCTTC. Translated, it gives CASSPHGRGPEGYTF.

The chain carries TRBV5-1 and TRBJ2-2, with D tentatively TRBD1 (6 bases). CDR3 length: 15 residues. The V end was cut by 2 bases, the J end by 3 bases, with 11 bases between. Germline lookup yields CDR1 SGHRS and CDR2 YFSETQ. The CDR3 bases are TGCGCCAGCAGCTTCTCTGGGGGCCACACCGGGGAGCTGTTTTTT. Translated, it gives CASSFSGGHTGELFF.

The V call is TRBV7-8, the J call TRBJ1-4; no clear D. CDR3 size: 16 residues. Germline CDR1 and CDR2: SGHVS and FQNEAQ. V was cut by 0 bases and J by 4 bases, with 12 bases left in between. The CDR3 sequence: CASSLAQRRNNEKLFF. CDR3 sequence (DNA): TGTGCCAGCAGCTTAGCGCAAAGACGGAATAATGAAAAACTGTTTTTT.

The V and J genes are TRBV29-1 and TRBJ1-1, with D hard to call. Germline loops: CDR1 SQVTM, CDR2 ANQGSEA. V dropped 7 bases and J dropped 3 bases, with 6 bases sitting between them. There are 10 residues in the CDR3. CDR3 loop: CSATDTEAFF. The DNA for the CDR3 is TGCAGCGCAACAGACACTGAAGCTTTCTTT.

The gene calls are TRBV5-1 and TRBJ1-2, with TRBD1 matching over 9 bases. The CDR3 runs 15 residues. In germline, CDR1 is SGHRS, CDR2 YFSETQ. V was pared by 4 bases and J by 4 bases, with 8 bases of the junction left unmatched. Written as DNA, the CDR3 is TGCGCCAGCAGCCTGCAACAGGGGGCAGTCTATGGCTACACCTTC. Its translation is CASSLQQGAVYGYTF.

The chain employs TRBV19 and TRBJ2-7; TRBD2 matches 7 bases. With 7 bases clipped from V and 4 bases from J, the junction kept 13 bases outside the gene matches. There are 15 residues in the CDR3. Germline CDR1 reads LNHDA; CDR2 reads SQIVND (reference sequence). Here the CDR3 reads CASKNDGRKGYEQYF. Here the CDR3 DNA reads TGTGCCAGTAAGAACGACGGGAGGAAAGGGTACGAGCAGTACTTC.

V is TRBV28 and J is TRBJ2-1; 11 positions agree with TRBD2. The germline V gene has CDR1 MDHEN and CDR2 SYDVKM. With 2 bases clipped from V and 9 bases from J, the junction kept 9 bases outside the gene matches. CDR3 size: 16 residues. The CDR3 loop reads CASSLRLAGGPGEQFF. The CDR3 DNA reads TGTGCCAGCAGTTTAAGGCTAGCGGGAGGACCAGGTGAGCAGTTCTTC.